This T cell receptor (beta chain) comes out of a study of CD8 T cells in Susac syndrome. The V gene's germline CDR1 is MDHEN and CDR2 SYDVKM. The CDR3 consists of 15 residues. Trimming removed 11 bases from V and 2 bases from J, with 16 bases in between. Random hexamers served to reverse transcribe roughly 0.45 to 1 ug RNA. TCRdb called the immunoSEQ multiplex PCR reads again in MiXCR, with one record for every CDR3 protein. Here the sample spans more than 100,000 distinct CDR3 sequences, 96% being singletons. The T cells that were sequenced for TCR beta were CD8+ and CD4+ cells from blood. The source material was CD4+ T cells from PBMCs. The rearrangement uses TRBV28 and TRBJ2-6; D might be TRBD1 or TRBD2, each matching 5 bases. This sequence originates from a human donor with Susac syndrome. CDR3 residues: CASGLGAAGANVLTF. The DNA for the CDR3 is TGTGCCTCGGGGCTAGGGGCGGCTGGGGCCAACGTCCTGACTTTC. Variable domain in full (rest from reference TRBV28 and TRBJ2-6): DVKVTQSSRYLVKRTGEKVFLECVQDMDHENMFWYRQDPGLGLRLIYFSYDVKMKEKGDIPEGYSVSREKKERFSLILESASTNQTSMYLCASGLGAAGANVLTFGAGSRLTVL.